These 19 T cell receptor beta chains came from one sample sequenced in a study of cytomegalovirus exposure and HLA in healthy donors. PCR amplification relied on 60 Vbeta primers (plus 13 Jbeta primers). The assay was immunoSEQ multiplex PCR, and TCRdb's table has in-frame clones only and misses some. This sample has about 82,000 clones, with around 89% found just once. The sample taken for sequencing was PBMCs. The receptors shown here come from a man in his late teens or twenties in good health and CMV-seronegative.

The chain employs TRBV28 and TRBJ2-4, with D tentatively TRBD2 (6 bases). Deletions cut 3 bases from V and 2 bases from J, with 8 bases between. From germline, CDR1 is MDHEN and CDR2 SYDVKM. The CDR3 extends over 14 amino acids. CDR3 sequence reads: CASSFGGSKNIQYF. In DNA form, the CDR3 reads TGTGCCAGCAGTTTTGGGGGGTCCAAAAACATTCAGTACTTC.

The chain carries TRBV7-9 and TRBJ2-1; 10 bases fit TRBD2. The ends lost 7 bases at V and 4 bases at J; junction bases unmatched: 16. CDR3 length: 18 residues. CDR1 and CDR2 (germline): SEHNR, FQNEAQ (reference sequence). The CDR3 is CASTYSSTGLAEYNEQFF. As DNA, the CDR3 is TGTGCCAGCACCTATTCGTCAACCGGACTAGCGGAATACAATGAGCAGTTCTTC.

This chain links TRBV7-3 with TRBJ2-4; D is perhaps TRBD2 (5 bases). This CDR3 spans 13 amino acids. In germline, CDR1 is SGHTA, CDR2 FQGTGA. V shed 8 bases and J shed 1 base, with 9 bases lying between them. This CDR3 is CASCRRAKNIQYF. In DNA, the CDR3 is TGTGCCAGCTGTAGGAGGGCCAAAAACATTCAGTACTTC. The complete variable domain, with remaining parts taken from reference TRBV7-3 and TRBJ2-4, reads GAGVSQTPSNKVTEKGKYVELRCDPISGHTALYWYRQSLGQGPEFLIYFQGTGAADDSGLPNDRFFAVRPEGSVSTLKIQRTERGDSAVYLCASCRRAKNIQYFGAGTRLSVL.

The genes are TRBV28 and TRBJ2-1; D is undetermined. V was pared by 1 base and J by 3 bases, with 13 bases between. CDR1 MDHEN and CDR2 SYDVKM come from the germline V gene. This CDR3 contains 16 residues. The CDR3 loop is CASSLFLGSIYNEQFF. In DNA form, the CDR3 reads TGTGCCAGCAGTTTATTCCTAGGTAGTATCTACAATGAGCAGTTCTTC.

This chain joins TRBV19 and TRBJ2-3; 11 bases line up with TRBD2. Per germline, CDR1 LNHDA and CDR2 SQIVND (reference sequence). The J segment lost 4 bases and the V segment lost 5 bases, leaving 11 bases of the junction unmatched. CDR3 length equals 17 residues. Here the CDR3 reads CASSGGRLAGGADTQYF. CDR3 DNA: TGTGCCAGTAGTGGGGGGCGGCTAGCGGGAGGAGCAGATACGCAGTATTTT.

The V and J genes are TRBV23-1 and TRBJ1-5; TRBD1 agrees at 9 bases. TRBV23-1 is classed as an ORF, of uncertain function. V shed 0 bases and J 5 bases; nucleotides not matched to a gene: 5. The CDR3 extends over 16 amino acids. For the CDR3, the DNA is TGCGCCAGCAGTCAATCTTTAGGGACAGGGTATCAGCCCCAGCATTTT. Its translation: CASSQSLGTGYQPQHF.

This sequence joins TRBV7-2 and TRBJ2-2; D is perhaps TRBD1 (6 bases). Trimming left V 4 bases short and J 4 bases short, with 13 bases between. This CDR3 spans 15 amino acids. Germline V CDR1 and CDR2: SGHTA, FQGNSA. The CDR3 is CASSSGQRLTGELFF. As DNA, the CDR3 is TGTGCCAGCAGCTCTGGACAGCGCCTCACCGGGGAGCTGTTTTTT.

The V call is TRBV18, the J call TRBJ1-6; D is undetermined. Trimming removed 2 bases from V and 8 bases from J, with 13 bases in between. The CDR3 has 15 amino acids. CDR1 is KGHSH, CDR2 LQKENI, per germline. CDR3 coding DNA: TGTGCCAGCTCACCAGTTGGCTCAATGGATTCACCCCTCCACTTT. Protein product: CASSPVGSMDSPLHF.

V and J are TRBV14 and TRBJ2-2; 7 bases align to TRBD2. CDR3 length: 16 amino acids. Per germline, CDR1 SGHDN and CDR2 FVKESK. V dropped 2 bases and J dropped 6; count of bases not matched to a gene: 9. CDR3 sequence (DNA): TGTGCCAGCAGCCAACGAGCGGGAACTAGGGCCGGGGAGCTGTTTTTT. It encodes CASSQRAGTRAGELFF.

This chain links TRBV12-5 with TRBJ2-3; D gene unclear. CDR1 and CDR2 from the germline V gene are LGHNT and FRNRAP. V dropped 7 bases and J dropped 6 bases, with 14 bases sitting between them. The CDR3 length is 13 residues. CDR3 loop: CASALRFEDTQYF. CDR3 nucleotides: TGTGCTAGTGCCCTCCGGTTCGAGGATACGCAGTATTTT.

The chain is built from TRBV2 and TRBJ1-1; 9 bases map to TRBD1. The CDR3 is 17 amino acids. CDR1 SNHLY and CDR2 FYNNEI come from the germline V gene. With 7 bases clipped from V and 3 bases from J, the junction kept 15 bases outside the gene matches. CDR3 sequence: CASKPGQGLSHYTEAFF. The CDR3 coding sequence is TGTGCCAGCAAGCCCGGACAGGGGTTATCTCATTACACTGAAGCTTTCTTT.

DNA of the CDR3: TGTGCCAGCAGCTTAGACCCGGGACTAGCAGGGACAGATACGCAGTATTTT. Translating it yields CASSLDPGLAGTDTQYF. The rearrangement joins TRBV7-9 to TRBJ2-3; 9 bases are a match to TRBD2. The CDR3 is 17 residues long. From germline, CDR1 is SEHNR and CDR2 FQNEAQ (reference sequence). The V segment lost 1 base and the J segment 3 bases; nucleotides outside the gene matches: 8.

This chain's CDR3 is CASGRSPNEQYF. The CDR3 coding sequence is TGTGCCAGCGGCAGGTCACCCAACGAGCAGTACTTC. This rearrangement joins TRBV7-9 to TRBJ2-7; the D is unclear. This CDR3 contains 12 residues. The V and J ends lost 8 bases and 5 bases respectively, with 13 bases between them. The germline V gene encodes CDR1 SEHNR and CDR2 FQNEAQ (reference sequence).

The genes are TRBV28 and TRBJ2-2; D possibly corresponds to TRBD2 (8 bases). The CDR3 loop spans 20 amino acids. The ends were cut back, 5 bases at V and 3 bases at J, with 28 bases in the middle. Germline V gene sequence: CDR1 MDHEN, CDR2 SYDVKM. DNA of the CDR3: TGTGCCAGCAGTCCGATGACAGGGAAGGTGGCGGGAGGTTACACCGGGGAGCTGTTTTTT. This codes for CASSPMTGKVAGGYTGELFF.

The chain recombines TRBV28 with TRBJ2-2, with D possibly being TRBD2 (6 bases). Germline assignment: CDR1 MDHEN and CDR2 SYDVKM. The germline V and J ends were trimmed by 7 bases and 6 bases, with 21 bases remaining between them. CDR3 length equals 16 residues. The CDR3 reads CASNPVGGYSAGELFF. Written as DNA, the CDR3 is TGTGCCAGCAACCCCGTCGGGGGATATAGCGCCGGGGAGCTGTTTTTT.

The chain employs TRBV27 and TRBJ2-1; 7 nucleotides match TRBD2. In germline, CDR1 is MNHEY, CDR2 SMNVEV (reference sequence). CDR3 length: 13 amino acids. J was trimmed by 5 bases and V by 6 bases; bases with no gene match: 4. The chain's CDR3 is CASSLGGHNEQFF. The CDR3 DNA is TGTGCCAGCAGCCTGGGAGGGCACAATGAGCAGTTCTTC.

This sequence joins TRBV21-1 and TRBJ2-3; TRBD1, the table's D call, was not compared with the DNA. TRBV21-1 is a listed pseudogene. This CDR3 has 17 residues. This CDR3 is CASSKVLGGPSTDTQYF. The CDR3 DNA reads TGTGCCAGCAGCAAAGTTTTAGGGGGCCCTTCCACAGATACGCAGTATTTT.

J is TRBJ2-2 and V is TRBV7-8, with TRBD2 matching over 12 bases. From germline, CDR1 is SGHVS and CDR2 FQNEAQ. With 4 bases clipped from V and 1 base from J, the junction kept 7 bases outside the gene matches. CDR3 length equals 18 residues. The CDR3 DNA reads TGTGCCAGCAGCTCCCAGACTAGCGGGAGTAGGAACACCGGGGAGCTGTTTTTT. Its protein is CASSSQTSGSRNTGELFF.

This chain connects TRBV5-1 to TRBJ1-2; 8 bases line up with TRBD1. V was pared by 4 bases and J by 7 bases, with 9 bases of the junction left unmatched. From germline, CDR1 is SGHRS and CDR2 YFSETQ. The CDR3 sequence is 14 residues long. Written as DNA, the CDR3 is TGCGCCAGCAGCGCGGGACAGGCCAGGTCTGGCTACACCTTC. Its translation: CASSAGQARSGYTF.